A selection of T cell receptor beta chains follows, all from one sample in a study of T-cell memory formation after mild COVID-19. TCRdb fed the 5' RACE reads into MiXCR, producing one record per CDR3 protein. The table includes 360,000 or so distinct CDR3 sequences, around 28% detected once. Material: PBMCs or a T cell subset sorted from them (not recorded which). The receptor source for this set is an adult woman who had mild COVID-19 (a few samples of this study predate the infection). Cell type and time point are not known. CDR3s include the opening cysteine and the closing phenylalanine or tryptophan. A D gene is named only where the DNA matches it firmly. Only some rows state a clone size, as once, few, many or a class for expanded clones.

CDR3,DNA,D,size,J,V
CATSDRGLAGVVEQFF,TGTGCCACCAGTGATCGTGGACTAGCGGGAGTTGTTGAGCAGTTCTTC,TRBD2,few,TRBJ2-1,TRBV24-1
CASSSGRGLDTQYF,TGCGCCAGCAGCTCCGGCAGGGGGCTAGATACGCAGTATTTT,TRBD1,NA,TRBJ2-3,TRBV5-1
CASRAGGSYNEQFF,TGTGCCAGTAGAGCAGGGGGCAGCTACAATGAGCAGTTCTTC,TRBD1,many,TRBJ2-1,TRBV6-6
CASSLVSGEDEQYF,TGTGCCAGCAGCTTAGTCTCGGGGGAGGACGAGCAGTACTTC,NA,few,TRBJ2-7,TRBV7-9
CASSLLGAGSGAYNSPLHF,TGTGCCAGCAGCCTTCTTGGAGCAGGGTCAGGGGCTTATAATTCACCCCTCCACTTT,NA,NA,TRBJ1-6,TRBV4-2
CATSRQPGRTITGELFF,TGTGCCACCAGCAGACAACCGGGACGGACGATAACCGGGGAGCTGTTTTTT,NA,few,TRBJ2-2,TRBV15
CATSDLGGSEQFF,TGTGCCACCAGTGATTTGGGGGGTAGTGAGCAGTTCTTC,NA,few,TRBJ2-1,TRBV24-1
CASSQGYTNTGELFF,TGCGCCAGCAGCCAAGGATACACGAACACCGGGGAGCTGTTTTTT,NA,many,TRBJ2-2,TRBV4-3
CASSMSGQAYNEQFF,TGCGCCAGCAGCATGAGCGGGCAGGCCTACAATGAGCAGTTCTTC,NA,NA,TRBJ2-1,TRBV5-1
CASSERAVSYNEQFF,TGTGCCAGCAGTGAAAGGGCGGTCTCCTACAATGAGCAGTTCTTC,NA,NA,TRBJ2-1,TRBV2
CASSSRGFDTGELFF,TGCGCCAGCAGCAGCAGGGGGTTCGACACCGGGGAGCTGTTTTTT,TRBD1,NA,TRBJ2-2,TRBV5-1
CRPPSRAGSHNTEAFF,TGCAGGCCCCCCTCTCGAGCAGGGAGTCACAACACTGAAGCTTTCTTT,NA,NA,TRBJ1-1,TRBV29-1
CASSNGGASTDTQYF,TGTGCCAGCAGCAATGGCGGGGCTTCCACAGATACGCAGTATTTT,NA,NA,TRBJ2-3,TRBV6-2/TRBV6-3
CASSPWREGKTQYF,TGTGCCAGCAGCCCTTGGCGGGAGGGGAAGACCCAGTACTTC,TRBD2,NA,TRBJ2-5,TRBV7-2
CASKRSRGVNLQETQYF,TGTGCCAGCAAACGAAGCCGGGGCGTCAATCTCCAAGAGACCCAGTACTTC,NA,few,TRBJ2-5,TRBV12-3/TRBV12-4
CASRPSLGGGETDTQYF,TGTGCCAGCAGACCTAGCCTCGGGGGGGGCGAGACAGATACGCAGTATTTT,TRBD2,NA,TRBJ2-3,TRBV11-2
CSARGTSGLTDTQYF,TGCAGTGCTAGGGGAACTAGCGGCCTCACAGATACGCAGTATTTT,TRBD2,NA,TRBJ2-3,TRBV20-1
CASSPGLVGLWDTQYF,TGTGCCAGCAGCCCCGGACTAGTTGGATTATGGGATACGCAGTATTTT,TRBD2,few,TRBJ2-3,TRBV7-6
CATSRDRLAYNEQFF,TGTGCCACCAGCAGAGATCGGCTAGCATACAATGAGCAGTTCTTC,NA,NA,TRBJ2-1,TRBV15
CASSYWGLRDGSETQYF,TGTGCCAGCAGTTACTGGGGGCTTAGGGATGGGTCGGAGACCCAGTACTTC,NA,NA,TRBJ2-5,TRBV6-5
CASSRAGRGSYNEQFF,TGCGCCAGCAGCCGGGCGGGGAGGGGCTCCTACAATGAGCAGTTCTTC,TRBD2,once,TRBJ2-1,TRBV4-1
CASSPGSVYEQYF,TGTGCCAGCAGCCCCGGGAGCGTCTACGAGCAGTACTTC,NA,NA,TRBJ2-7,TRBV7-6
CASSMSAVTEAFF,TGTGCCAGCTCAATGAGCGCGGTCACTGAAGCTTTCTTT,NA,NA,TRBJ1-1,TRBV18
CASGQGYGYTF,TGTGCCAGCGGCCAGGGCTATGGCTACACCTTC,NA,NA,TRBJ1-2,TRBV6-2/TRBV6-3
CASSQALGQAALGEQYF,TGCGCCAGCAGCCAAGCTTTGGGGCAGGCCGCTTTGGGCGAGCAGTACTTC,NA,NA,TRBJ2-7,TRBV4-1
CASSVDTYYGYTF,TGTGCCAGCAGCGTGGACACCTACTATGGCTACACCTTC,NA,NA,TRBJ1-2,TRBV7-9
CASSYSGTDTQYF,TGTGCCAGCAGTTATTCAGGCACAGATACGCAGTATTTT,NA,few,TRBJ2-3,TRBV6-2/TRBV6-3
CASSLQGEMNQPQHF,TGCGCCAGCAGCTTACAGGGCGAAATGAATCAGCCCCAGCATTTT,NA,NA,TRBJ1-5,TRBV5-1
CASSLGQGRGQPQHF,TGTGCCAGCAGTCTCGGACAGGGGCGAGGTCAGCCCCAGCATTTT,TRBD1,NA,TRBJ1-5,TRBV6-5
CASSQENLAGAQNIQYF,TGCGCCAGCAGCCAAGAGAATCTAGCGGGAGCCCAAAACATTCAGTACTTC,TRBD2,few,TRBJ2-4,TRBV4-3
CATSDLRLPDGELFF,TGTGCCACCAGTGATTTGCGACTACCTGACGGGGAGCTGTTTTTT,NA,few,TRBJ2-2,TRBV24-1
CASSSIGWTAQETQYF,TGTGCCAGCAGCTCCATAGGGTGGACAGCTCAAGAGACCCAGTACTTC,NA,NA,TRBJ2-5,TRBV7-2
CASSPQTGGQETQYF,TGTGCCAGCTCACCACAGACAGGGGGTCAGGAGACCCAGTACTTC,TRBD1,NA,TRBJ2-5,TRBV18
CASSQQVRYEQYF,TGTGCCAGCAGCCAGCAGGTGAGATACGAGCAGTACTTC,NA,NA,TRBJ2-7,TRBV28
CASKTSGSSYNEQFF,TGTGCCAGCAAGACTAGCGGGAGCTCCTACAATGAGCAGTTCTTC,TRBD2,NA,TRBJ2-1,TRBV6-2/TRBV6-3
CASSRDRGAYEQYF,TGTGCCAGCAGCCGGGACAGGGGGGCCTACGAGCAGTACTTC,TRBD1,few,TRBJ2-7,TRBV6-6
CASSQIAGARDEQYF,TGCGCCAGCAGCCAAATAGCGGGGGCCCGGGACGAGCAGTACTTC,TRBD2,few,TRBJ2-7,TRBV4-1
CASRTGGINEQFF,TGCGCCAGCAGAACGGGCGGGATCAATGAGCAGTTCTTC,NA,NA,TRBJ2-1,TRBV5-1
CATSGHRTSKETQYF,TGTGCCACCAGCGGACACCGGACTAGCAAAGAGACCCAGTACTTC,TRBD2,NA,TRBJ2-5,TRBV15
CASGENTYEQYF,TGTGCCAGCGGGGAGAACACCTACGAGCAGTACTTC,NA,NA,TRBJ2-7,TRBV21-1
CASKPNRTYLLSSYNEQFF,TGTGCCAGCAAACCTAACAGGACTTACCTTCTTAGCTCCTACAATGAGCAGTTCTTC,NA,NA,TRBJ2-1,TRBV7-9
CATSKQGNTEAFF,TGTGCCACCAGTAAACAGGGGAACACTGAAGCTTTCTTT,NA,NA,TRBJ1-1,TRBV24-1
CAWSVSWNQPQHF,TGTGCCTGGAGTGTATCTTGGAATCAGCCCCAGCATTTT,NA,NA,TRBJ1-5,TRBV30
CASSSPWPEAGEQFF,TGCGCCAGCAGTTCCCCCTGGCCCGAAGCGGGTGAGCAGTTCTTC,NA,NA,TRBJ2-1,TRBV5-1
CASSIGRASDEQYF,TGTGCCAGTAGTATAGGGCGGGCCTCGGACGAGCAGTACTTC,NA,NA,TRBJ2-7,TRBV19
CSVVGRNTDTQYF,TGCAGCGTTGTGGGCAGAAACACAGATACGCAGTATTTT,NA,few,TRBJ2-3,TRBV29-1
CASSLAGTPGYTF,TGCGCCAGCAGCTTGGCCGGGACGCCTGGCTACACCTTC,NA,few,TRBJ1-2,TRBV5-1
CASSGLAGGETQYF,TGTGCCAGCAGCGGACTAGCGGGGGGGGAGACCCAGTACTTC,TRBD2,NA,TRBJ2-5,TRBV2
CASTDNTEAFF,TGTGCCAGCACCGACAACACTGAAGCTTTCTTT,NA,once,TRBJ1-1,TRBV7-6
CASSPRDAGGQYF,TGTGCCAGCAGTCCCCGGGACGCTGGCGGGCAGTACTTC,NA,few,TRBJ2-7,TRBV12-3/TRBV12-4
CASSLALGQETQYF,TGCGCCAGCAGCTTGGCTTTGGGACAGGAGACCCAGTACTTC,TRBD1,many,TRBJ2-5,TRBV5-1
CASRRGAAYEQYF,TGTGCCAGCAGGAGGGGGGCTGCCTACGAGCAGTACTTC,NA,NA,TRBJ2-7,TRBV12-3/TRBV12-4
CASSPEDRTYEQYF,TGTGCCAGCAGCCCAGAGGACAGGACCTACGAGCAGTACTTC,TRBD1,few,TRBJ2-7,TRBV7-6
CASSLALGAFF,TGTGCCAGCAGCTTAGCACTGGGAGCTTTCTTT,NA,few,TRBJ1-1,TRBV7-9
CSARVRGGSSSGANVLTF,TGCAGTGCTAGAGTCAGGGGTGGGTCTAGCTCTGGGGCCAACGTCCTGACTTTC,NA,NA,TRBJ2-6,TRBV20-1